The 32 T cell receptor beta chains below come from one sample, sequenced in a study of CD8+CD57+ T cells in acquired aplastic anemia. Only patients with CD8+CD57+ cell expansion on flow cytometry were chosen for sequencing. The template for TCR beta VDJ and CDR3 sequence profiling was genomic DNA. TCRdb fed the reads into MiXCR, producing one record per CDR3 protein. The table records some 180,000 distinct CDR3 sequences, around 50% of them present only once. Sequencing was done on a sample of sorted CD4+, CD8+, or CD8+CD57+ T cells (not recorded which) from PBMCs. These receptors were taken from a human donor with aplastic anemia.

CDR3 DNA: TGTGCCATCAGGGCAGGGGACAATAATTCACCCCTCCACTTT. This codes for CAIRAGDNNSPLHF. The genes are TRBV10-3 and TRBJ1-6, with D perhaps matching TRBD1 (6 bases). The CDR3 is 14 amino acids. Between the trimmed V and J ends, which lost 6 bases and 5 bases, there was a span of 11 bases. The germline V gene encodes CDR1 ENHRY and CDR2 SYGVKD.

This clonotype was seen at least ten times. For the CDR3, the DNA is TGTGCCAGCACACAAAGCACAGATACGCAGTATTTT. Protein: CASTQSTDTQYF. The genes are TRBV12-3 or TRBV12-4 and TRBJ2-3; D uncertain. Trimming pared 7 bases from V and 0 bases from J, leaving 5 bases between. CDR3 length: 12 amino acids.

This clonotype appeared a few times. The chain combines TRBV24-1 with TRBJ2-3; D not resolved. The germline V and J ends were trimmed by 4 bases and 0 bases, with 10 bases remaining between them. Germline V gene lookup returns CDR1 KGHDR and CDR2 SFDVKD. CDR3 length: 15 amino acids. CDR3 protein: CATSEGRASTDTQYF. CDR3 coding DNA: TGTGCCACCAGTGAAGGACGGGCAAGCACAGATACGCAGTATTTT.

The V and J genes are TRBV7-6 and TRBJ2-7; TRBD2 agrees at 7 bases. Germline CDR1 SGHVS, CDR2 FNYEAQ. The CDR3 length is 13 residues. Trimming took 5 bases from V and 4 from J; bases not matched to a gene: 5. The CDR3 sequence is CASSPPGGYEQYF. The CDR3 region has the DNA TGTGCCAGCAGCCCCCCGGGGGGTTACGAGCAGTACTTC.

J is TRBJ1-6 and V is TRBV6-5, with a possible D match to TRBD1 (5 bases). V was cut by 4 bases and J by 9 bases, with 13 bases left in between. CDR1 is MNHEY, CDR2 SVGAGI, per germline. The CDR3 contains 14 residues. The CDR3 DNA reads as TGTGCCAGCAGTTCTCTTGGTCAGGGTTCACCCCTCCACTTT. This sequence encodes CASSSLGQGSPLHF.

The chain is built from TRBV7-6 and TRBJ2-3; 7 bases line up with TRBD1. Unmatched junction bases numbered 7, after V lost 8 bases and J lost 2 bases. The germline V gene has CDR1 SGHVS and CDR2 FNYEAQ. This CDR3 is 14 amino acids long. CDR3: CASGRTGATDTQYF. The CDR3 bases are TGTGCCAGCGGGCGGACAGGCGCCACAGATACGCAGTATTTT. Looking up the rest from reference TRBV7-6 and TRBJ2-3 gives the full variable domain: GAGVSQSPRYKVTKRGQDVALRCDPISGHVSLYWYRQALGQGPEFLTYFNYEAQQDKSGLPNDRFSAERPEGSISTLTIQRTEQRDSAMYRCASGRTGATDTQYFGPGTRLTVL.

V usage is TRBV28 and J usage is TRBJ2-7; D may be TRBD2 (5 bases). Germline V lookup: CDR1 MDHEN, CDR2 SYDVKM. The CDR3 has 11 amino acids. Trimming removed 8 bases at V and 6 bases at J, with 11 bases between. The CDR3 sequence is CASRGFSEQYF. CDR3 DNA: TGTGCCAGCCGCGGGTTCTCCGAGCAGTACTTC.

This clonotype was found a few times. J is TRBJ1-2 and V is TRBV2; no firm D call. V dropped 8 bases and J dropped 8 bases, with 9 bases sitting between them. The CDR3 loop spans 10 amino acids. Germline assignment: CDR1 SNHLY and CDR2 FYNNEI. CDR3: CASLWLGYTF. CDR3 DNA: TGTGCCAGCCTCTGGTTAGGCTACACCTTC. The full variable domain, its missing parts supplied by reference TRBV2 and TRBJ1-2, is EPEVTQTPSHQVTQMGQEVILRCVPISNHLYFYWYRQILGQKVEFLVSFYNNEISEKSEIFDDQFSVERPDGSNFTLKIRSTKLEDSAMYFCASLWLGYTFGSGTRLTVV.

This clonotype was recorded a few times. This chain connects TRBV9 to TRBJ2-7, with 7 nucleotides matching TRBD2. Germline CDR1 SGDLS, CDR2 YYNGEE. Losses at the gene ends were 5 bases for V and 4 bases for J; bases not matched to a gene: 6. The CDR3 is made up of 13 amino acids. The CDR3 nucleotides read TGTGCCAGCAGTTTAGGACTAGGGTACGAGCAGTACTTC. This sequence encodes CASSLGLGYEQYF.

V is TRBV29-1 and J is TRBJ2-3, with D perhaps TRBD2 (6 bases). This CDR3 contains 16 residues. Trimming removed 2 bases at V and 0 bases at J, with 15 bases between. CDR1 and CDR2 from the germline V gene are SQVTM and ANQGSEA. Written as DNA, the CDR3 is TGCAGCGTTGAAAATGGGGTAGCGGAAAGCACAGATACGCAGTATTTT. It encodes CSVENGVAESTDTQYF.

DNA of the CDR3: TGCGCCAGCATCGGAGGGAAGCCCCAGCATTTT. Its translation: CASIGGKPQHF. The chain links TRBV5-1 to TRBJ1-5; no clear D. V lost 6 bases to trimming and J lost 8 bases, with 9 bases between them. The germline gives CDR1 SGHRS, CDR2 YFSETQ. The CDR3 runs to 11 residues.

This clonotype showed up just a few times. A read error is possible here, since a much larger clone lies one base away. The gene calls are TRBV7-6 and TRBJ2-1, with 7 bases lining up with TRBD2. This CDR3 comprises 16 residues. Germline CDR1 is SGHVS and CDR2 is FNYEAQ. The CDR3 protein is CAGSLRGGGNNNEQFF. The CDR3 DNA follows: TGTGCCGGCAGCCTGCGGGGCGGGGGAAACAACAATGAGCAGTTCTTC.

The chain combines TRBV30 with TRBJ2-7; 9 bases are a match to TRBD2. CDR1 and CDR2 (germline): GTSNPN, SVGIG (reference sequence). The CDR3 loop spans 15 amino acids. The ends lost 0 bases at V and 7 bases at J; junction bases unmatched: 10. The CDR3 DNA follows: TGTGCCTGGAGTGTGCGCGGGGGGGCCCTACGAGAGCAGTACTTC. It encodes CAWSVRGGALREQYF.

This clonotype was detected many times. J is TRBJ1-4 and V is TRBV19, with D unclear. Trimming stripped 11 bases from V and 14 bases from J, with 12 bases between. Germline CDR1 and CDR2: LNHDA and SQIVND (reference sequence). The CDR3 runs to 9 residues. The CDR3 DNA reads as TGTGCCGGGGTCAACCACCTGTTTTTT. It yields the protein CAGVNHLFF. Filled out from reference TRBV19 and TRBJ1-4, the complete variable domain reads DGGITQSPKYLFRKEGQNVTLSCEQNLNHDAMYWYRQDPGQGLRLIYYSQIVNDFQKGDIAEGYSVSREKKESFPLTVTSAQKNPTAFYLCAGVNHLFFGSGTQLSVL.

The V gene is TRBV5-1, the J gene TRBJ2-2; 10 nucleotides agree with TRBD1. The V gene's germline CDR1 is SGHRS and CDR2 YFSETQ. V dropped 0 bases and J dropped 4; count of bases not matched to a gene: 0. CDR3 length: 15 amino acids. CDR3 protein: CASSLGQGATGELFF. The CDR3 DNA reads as TGCGCCAGCAGCTTGGGACAGGGGGCCACCGGGGAGCTGTTTTTT. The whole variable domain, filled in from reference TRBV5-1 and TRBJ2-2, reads KAGVTQTPRYLIKTRGQQVTLSCSPISGHRSVSWYQQTPGQGLQFLFEYFSETQRNKGNFPGRFSGRQFSNSRSEMNVSTLELGDSALYLCASSLGQGATGELFFGEGSRLTVL.

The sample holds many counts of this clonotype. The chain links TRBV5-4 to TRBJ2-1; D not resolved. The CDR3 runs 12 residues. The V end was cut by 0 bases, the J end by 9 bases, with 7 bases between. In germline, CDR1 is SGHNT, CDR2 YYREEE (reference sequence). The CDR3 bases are TGTGCCAGCAGCTTGGACATTGGTGAGCAGTTCTTC. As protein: CASSLDIGEQFF.

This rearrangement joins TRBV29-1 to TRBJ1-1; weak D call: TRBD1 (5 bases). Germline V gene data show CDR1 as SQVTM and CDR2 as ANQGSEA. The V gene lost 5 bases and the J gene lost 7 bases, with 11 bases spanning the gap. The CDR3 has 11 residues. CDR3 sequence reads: CSVIQELEAFF. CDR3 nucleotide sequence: TGCAGCGTTATACAGGAACTTGAAGCTTTCTTT.

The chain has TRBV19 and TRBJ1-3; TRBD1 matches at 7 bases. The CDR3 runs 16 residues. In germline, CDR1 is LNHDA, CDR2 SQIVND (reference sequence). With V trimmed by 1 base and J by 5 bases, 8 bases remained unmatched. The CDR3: CASSIGRGTARNTIYF. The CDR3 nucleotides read TGTGCCAGTAGTATAGGGAGGGGGACAGCCAGAAACACCATATATTTT.

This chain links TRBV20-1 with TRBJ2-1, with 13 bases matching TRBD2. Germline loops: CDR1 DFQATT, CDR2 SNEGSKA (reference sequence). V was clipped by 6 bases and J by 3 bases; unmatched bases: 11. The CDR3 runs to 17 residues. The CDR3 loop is CSAAGTSGNEIYNEQFF. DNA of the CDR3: TGCAGTGCAGCCGGGACTAGCGGGAATGAAATCTACAATGAGCAGTTCTTC.

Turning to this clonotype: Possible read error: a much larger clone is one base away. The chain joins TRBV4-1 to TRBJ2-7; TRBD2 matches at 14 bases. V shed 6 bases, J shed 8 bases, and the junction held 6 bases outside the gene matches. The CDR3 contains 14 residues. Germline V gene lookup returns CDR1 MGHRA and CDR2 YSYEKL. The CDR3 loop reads CASRGLAGEFKQYF. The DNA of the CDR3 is TGCGCCAGCAGGGGACTAGCGGGGGAATTTAAGCAGTACTTC.

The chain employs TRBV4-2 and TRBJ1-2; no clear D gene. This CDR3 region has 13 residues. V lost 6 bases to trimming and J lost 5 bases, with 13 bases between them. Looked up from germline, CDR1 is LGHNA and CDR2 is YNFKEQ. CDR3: CASSPGRQYGYTF. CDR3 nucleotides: TGTGCCAGCAGTCCCGGTAGGCAGTATGGCTACACCTTC.

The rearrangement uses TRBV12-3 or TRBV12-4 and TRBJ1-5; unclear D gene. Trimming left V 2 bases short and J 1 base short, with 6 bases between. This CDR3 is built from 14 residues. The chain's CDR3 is CASSLIGSNQPQHF. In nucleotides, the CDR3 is TGTGCCAGCAGTTTAATAGGGAGCAATCAGCCCCAGCATTTT.

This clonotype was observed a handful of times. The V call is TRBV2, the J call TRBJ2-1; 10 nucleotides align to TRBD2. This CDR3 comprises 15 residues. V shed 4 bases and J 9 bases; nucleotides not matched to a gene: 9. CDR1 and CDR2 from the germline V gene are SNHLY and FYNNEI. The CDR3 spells CASSGLAGVDSEQFF. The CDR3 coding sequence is TGTGCCAGCAGTGGGCTAGCGGGAGTTGACAGTGAGCAGTTCTTC.

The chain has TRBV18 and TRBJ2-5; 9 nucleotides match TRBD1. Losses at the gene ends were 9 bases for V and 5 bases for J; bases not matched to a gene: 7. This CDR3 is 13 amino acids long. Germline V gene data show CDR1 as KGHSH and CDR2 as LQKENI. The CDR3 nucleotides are TGTGCCAGTTGGGACAGGGCGCAGGAGACCCAGTACTTC. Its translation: CASWDRAQETQYF.

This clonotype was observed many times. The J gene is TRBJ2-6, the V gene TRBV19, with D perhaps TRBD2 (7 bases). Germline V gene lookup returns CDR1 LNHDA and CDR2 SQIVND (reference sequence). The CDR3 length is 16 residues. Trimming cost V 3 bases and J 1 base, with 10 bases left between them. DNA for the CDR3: TGTGCCAGTAGTATGGGGGGGACATCTGGGGCCAACGTCCTGACTTTC. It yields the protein CASSMGGTSGANVLTF.

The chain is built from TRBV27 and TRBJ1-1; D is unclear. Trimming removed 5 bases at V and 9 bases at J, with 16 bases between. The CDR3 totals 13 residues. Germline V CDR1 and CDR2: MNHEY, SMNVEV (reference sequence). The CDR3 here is CASSPTGLSKAFF. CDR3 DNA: TGTGCCAGCAGTCCAACCGGACTGAGTAAAGCTTTCTTT.

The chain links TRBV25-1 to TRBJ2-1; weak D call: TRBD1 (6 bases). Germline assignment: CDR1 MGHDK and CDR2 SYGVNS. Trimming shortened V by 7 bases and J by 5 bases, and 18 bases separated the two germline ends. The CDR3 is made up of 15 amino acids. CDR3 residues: CASIRSDRIHNEQFF. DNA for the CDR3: TGTGCCAGCATAAGGTCCGACAGGATCCACAATGAGCAGTTCTTC.

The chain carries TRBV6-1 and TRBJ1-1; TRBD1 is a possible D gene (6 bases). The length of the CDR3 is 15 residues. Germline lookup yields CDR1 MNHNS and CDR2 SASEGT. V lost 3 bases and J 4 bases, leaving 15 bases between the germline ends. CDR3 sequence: CASSEVGGAGTEAFF. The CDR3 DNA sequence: TGTGCCAGCAGTGAGGTGGGGGGCGCGGGCACTGAAGCTTTCTTT.

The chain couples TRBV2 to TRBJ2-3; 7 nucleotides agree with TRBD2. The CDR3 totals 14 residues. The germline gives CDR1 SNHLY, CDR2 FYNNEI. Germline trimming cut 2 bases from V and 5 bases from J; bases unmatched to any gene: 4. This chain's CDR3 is CASSERVAGDTQYF. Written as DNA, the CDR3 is TGTGCCAGCAGTGAAAGGGTAGCGGGAGATACGCAGTATTTT.

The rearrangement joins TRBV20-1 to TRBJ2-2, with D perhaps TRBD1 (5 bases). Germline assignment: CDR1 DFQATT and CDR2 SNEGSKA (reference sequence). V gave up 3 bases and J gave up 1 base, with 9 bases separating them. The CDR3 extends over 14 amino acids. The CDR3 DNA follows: TGCAGTGCTAGGCGCACAGGGAACACCGGGGAGCTGTTTTTT. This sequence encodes CSARRTGNTGELFF.

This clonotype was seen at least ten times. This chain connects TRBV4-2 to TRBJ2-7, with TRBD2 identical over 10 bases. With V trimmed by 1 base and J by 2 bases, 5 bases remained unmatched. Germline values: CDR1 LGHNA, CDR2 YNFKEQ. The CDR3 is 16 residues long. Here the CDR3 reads CASSQGLAGDTYEQYF. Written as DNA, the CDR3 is TGTGCCAGCAGCCAAGGACTAGCGGGCGACACCTACGAGCAGTACTTC.

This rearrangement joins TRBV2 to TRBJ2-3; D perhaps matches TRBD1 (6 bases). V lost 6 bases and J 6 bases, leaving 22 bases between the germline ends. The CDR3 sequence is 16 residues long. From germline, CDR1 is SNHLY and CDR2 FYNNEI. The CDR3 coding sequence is TGTGCCAGCAGGCCCAGCCTCCAGGGGCCGAGGGATACGCAGTATTTT. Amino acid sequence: CASRPSLQGPRDTQYF.